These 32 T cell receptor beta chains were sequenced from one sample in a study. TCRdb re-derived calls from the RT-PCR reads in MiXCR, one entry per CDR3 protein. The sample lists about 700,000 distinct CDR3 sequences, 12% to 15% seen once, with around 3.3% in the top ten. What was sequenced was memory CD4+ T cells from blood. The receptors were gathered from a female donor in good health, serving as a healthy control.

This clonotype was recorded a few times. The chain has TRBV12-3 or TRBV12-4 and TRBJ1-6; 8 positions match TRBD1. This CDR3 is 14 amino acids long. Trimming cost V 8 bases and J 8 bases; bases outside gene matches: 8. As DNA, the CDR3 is TGTGCCAGCTGCGGCGGACAGGGCTATTCACCCCTCCACTTT. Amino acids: CASCGGQGYSPLHF.

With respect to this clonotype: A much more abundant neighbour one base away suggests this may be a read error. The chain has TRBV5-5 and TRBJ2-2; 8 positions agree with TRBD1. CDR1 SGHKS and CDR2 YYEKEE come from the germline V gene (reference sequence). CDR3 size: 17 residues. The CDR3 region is CAISYPPGTGPSGELFF. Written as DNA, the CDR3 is TGTGCCATCAGCTATCCCCCCGGGACAGGCCCTTCCGGGGAGCTGTTTTTT. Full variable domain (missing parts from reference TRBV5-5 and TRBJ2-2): DAGVTQSPTHLIKTRGQQVTLRCSPISGHKSVSWYQQVLGQGPQFIFQYYEKEERGRGNFPDRFSARQFPNYSSELNVNALLLGDSALYLCAISYPPGTGPSGELFFGEGSRLTVL.

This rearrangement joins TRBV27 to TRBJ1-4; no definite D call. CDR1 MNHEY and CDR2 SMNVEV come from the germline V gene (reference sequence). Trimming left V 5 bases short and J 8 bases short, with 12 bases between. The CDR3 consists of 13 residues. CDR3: CASSPRLREKLFF. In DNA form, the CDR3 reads TGTGCCAGCAGTCCGAGATTACGGGAAAAACTGTTTTTT.

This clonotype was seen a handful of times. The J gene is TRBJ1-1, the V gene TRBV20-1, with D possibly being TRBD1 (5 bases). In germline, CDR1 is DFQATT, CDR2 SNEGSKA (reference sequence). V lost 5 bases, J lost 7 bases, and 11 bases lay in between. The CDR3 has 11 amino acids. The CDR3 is CSARTTVEAFF. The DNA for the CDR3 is TGCAGTGCTCGAACGACAGTTGAAGCTTTCTTT.

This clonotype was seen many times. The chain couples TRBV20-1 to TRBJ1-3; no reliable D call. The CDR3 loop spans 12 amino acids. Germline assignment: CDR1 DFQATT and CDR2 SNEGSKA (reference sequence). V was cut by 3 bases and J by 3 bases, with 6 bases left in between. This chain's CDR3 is CSASRGGNTIYF. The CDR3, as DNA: TGCAGTGCTAGTCGGGGTGGAAACACCATATATTTT.

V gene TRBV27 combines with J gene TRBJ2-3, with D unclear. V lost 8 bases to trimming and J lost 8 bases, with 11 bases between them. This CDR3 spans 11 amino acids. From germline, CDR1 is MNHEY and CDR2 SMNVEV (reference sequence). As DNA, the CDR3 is TGTGCCAGCGGCCTAGTGGGTACGCAGTATTTT. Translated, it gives CASGLVGTQYF.

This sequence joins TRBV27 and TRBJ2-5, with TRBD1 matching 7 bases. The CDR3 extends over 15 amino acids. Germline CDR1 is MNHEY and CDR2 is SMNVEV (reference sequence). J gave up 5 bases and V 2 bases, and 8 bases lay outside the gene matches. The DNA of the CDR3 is TGTGCCAGCAGTTTAAGGACAGGTCGGTGGGAGACCCAGTACTTC. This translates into CASSLRTGRWETQYF.

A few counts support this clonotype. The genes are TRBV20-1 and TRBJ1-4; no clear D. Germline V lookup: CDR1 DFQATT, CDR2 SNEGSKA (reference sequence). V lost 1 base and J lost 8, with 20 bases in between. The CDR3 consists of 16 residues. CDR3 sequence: CSARAPFGSLGEKLFF. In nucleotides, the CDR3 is TGCAGTGCTAGAGCCCCTTTCGGATCACTGGGGGAAAAACTGTTTTTT.

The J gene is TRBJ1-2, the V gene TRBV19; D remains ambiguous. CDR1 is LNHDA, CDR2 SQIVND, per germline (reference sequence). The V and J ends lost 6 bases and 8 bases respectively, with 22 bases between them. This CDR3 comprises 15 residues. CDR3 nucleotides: TGTGCCAGTAGCCTAAGTGGCGGGCCAAATGAAGGCTACACCTTC. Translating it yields CASSLSGGPNEGYTF.

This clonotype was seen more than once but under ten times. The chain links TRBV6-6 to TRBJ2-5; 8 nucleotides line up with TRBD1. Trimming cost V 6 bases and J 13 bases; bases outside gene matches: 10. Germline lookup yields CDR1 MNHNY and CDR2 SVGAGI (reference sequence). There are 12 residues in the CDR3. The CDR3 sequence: CASSSPTGERYF. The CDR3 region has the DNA TGTGCCAGCAGCAGCCCGACAGGGGAACGGTACTTC.

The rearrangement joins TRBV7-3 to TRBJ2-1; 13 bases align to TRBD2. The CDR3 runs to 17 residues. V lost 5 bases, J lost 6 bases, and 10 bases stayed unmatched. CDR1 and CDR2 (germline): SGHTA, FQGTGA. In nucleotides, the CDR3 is TGTGCCAGCAGCCCCTTTGGACTAGCGGGAGAAACCAATGAGCAGTTCTTC. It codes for CASSPFGLAGETNEQFF.

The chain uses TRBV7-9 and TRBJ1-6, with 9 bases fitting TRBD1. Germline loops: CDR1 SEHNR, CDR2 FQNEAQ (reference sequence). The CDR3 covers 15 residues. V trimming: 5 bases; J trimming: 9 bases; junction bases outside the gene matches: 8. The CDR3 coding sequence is TGTGCCAGCAGCCCCCCGGGACAGGGAGTTTCACCCCTCCACTTT. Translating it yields CASSPPGQGVSPLHF. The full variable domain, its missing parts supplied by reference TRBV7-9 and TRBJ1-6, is DTGVSQNPRHKITKRGQNVTFRCDPISEHNRLYWYRQTLGQGPEFLTYFQNEAQLEKSRLLSDRFSAERPKGSFSTLEIQRTEQGDSAMYLCASSPPGQGVSPLHFGNGTRLTVT.

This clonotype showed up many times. The CDR3 loop is CASSLLLAGGNEQFF. The CDR3, as DNA: TGTGCCAGCAGCTTGCTACTAGCGGGAGGTAATGAGCAGTTCTTC. The chain has TRBV5-6 and TRBJ2-1, with 12 bases matching TRBD2. V dropped 1 base and J dropped 7; count of bases not matched to a gene: 3. From germline, CDR1 is SGHDT and CDR2 YYEEEE. CDR3 length: 15 residues. The full variable domain, its missing parts supplied by reference TRBV5-6 and TRBJ2-1, is DAGVTQSPTHLIKTRGQQVTLRCSPKSGHDTVSWYQQALGQGPQFIFQYYEEEERQRGNFPDRFSGHQFPNYSSELNVNALLLGDSALYLCASSLLLAGGNEQFFGPGTRLTVL.

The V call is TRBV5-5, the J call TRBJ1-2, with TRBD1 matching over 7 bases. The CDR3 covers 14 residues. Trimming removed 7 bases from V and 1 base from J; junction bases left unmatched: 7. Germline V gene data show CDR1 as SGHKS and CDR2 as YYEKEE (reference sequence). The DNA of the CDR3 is TGTGCCAGCTCCGACAGGGACGATAACTATGGCTACACCTTC. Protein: CASSDRDDNYGYTF.

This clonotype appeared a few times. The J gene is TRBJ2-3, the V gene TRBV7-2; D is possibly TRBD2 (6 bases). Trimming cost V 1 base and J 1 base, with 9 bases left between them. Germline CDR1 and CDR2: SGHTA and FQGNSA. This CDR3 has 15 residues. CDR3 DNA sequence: TGTGCCAGCAGCTTAGTTCCTAGCGGCACAGATACGCAGTATTTT. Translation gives CASSLVPSGTDTQYF.

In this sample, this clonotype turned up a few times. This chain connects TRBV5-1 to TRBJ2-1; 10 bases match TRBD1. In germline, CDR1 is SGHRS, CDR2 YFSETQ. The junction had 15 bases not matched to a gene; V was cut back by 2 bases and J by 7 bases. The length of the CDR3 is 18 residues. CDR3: CASSFTPSGQGGTNEQFF. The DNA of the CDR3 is TGCGCCAGCAGCTTTACCCCCAGCGGACAGGGGGGAACAAATGAGCAGTTCTTC.

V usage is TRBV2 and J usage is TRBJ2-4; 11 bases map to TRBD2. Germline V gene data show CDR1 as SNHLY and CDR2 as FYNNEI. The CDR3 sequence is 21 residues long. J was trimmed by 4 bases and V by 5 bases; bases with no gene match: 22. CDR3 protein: CASSHDLTGSGRADGKNIQYF. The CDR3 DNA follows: TGTGCCAGCAGTCACGACTTGACGGGTAGCGGGAGGGCCGACGGGAAAAACATTCAGTACTTC. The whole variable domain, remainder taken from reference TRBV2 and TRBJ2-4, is EPEVTQTPSHQVTQMGQEVILRCVPISNHLYFYWYRQILGQKVEFLVSFYNNEISEKSEIFDDQFSVERPDGSNFTLKIRSTKLEDSAMYFCASSHDLTGSGRADGKNIQYFGAGTRLSVL.

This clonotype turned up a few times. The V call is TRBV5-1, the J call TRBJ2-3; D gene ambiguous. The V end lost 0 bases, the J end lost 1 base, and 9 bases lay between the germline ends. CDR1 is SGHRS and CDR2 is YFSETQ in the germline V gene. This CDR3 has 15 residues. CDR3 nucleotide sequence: TGCGCCAGCAGCTTGGTAATGGATCGCACAGATACGCAGTATTTT. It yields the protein CASSLVMDRTDTQYF.

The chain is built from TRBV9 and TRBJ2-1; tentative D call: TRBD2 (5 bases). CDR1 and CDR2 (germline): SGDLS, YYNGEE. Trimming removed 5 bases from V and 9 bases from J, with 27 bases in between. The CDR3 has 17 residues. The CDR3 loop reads CASRSTRDWTPTGEQFF. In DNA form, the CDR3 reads TGTGCCAGCAGGTCGACGAGGGATTGGACTCCTACCGGTGAGCAGTTCTTC.

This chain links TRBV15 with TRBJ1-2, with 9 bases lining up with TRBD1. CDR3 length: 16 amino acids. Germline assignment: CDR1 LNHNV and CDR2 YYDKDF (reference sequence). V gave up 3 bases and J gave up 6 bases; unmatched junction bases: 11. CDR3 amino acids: CATSSRTGGSSDGYTF. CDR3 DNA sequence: TGTGCCACCAGCAGCCGTACAGGGGGCAGTTCGGATGGCTACACCTTC.

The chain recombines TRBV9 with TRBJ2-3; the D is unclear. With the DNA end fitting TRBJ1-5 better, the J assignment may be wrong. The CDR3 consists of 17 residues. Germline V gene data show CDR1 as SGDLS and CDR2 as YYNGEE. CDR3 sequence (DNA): TGTGCCAGCAGCGTAGCGGTGGGAGGCCTCAGCACAGATACGCAGCATTTT. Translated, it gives CASSVAVGGLSTDTQHF.

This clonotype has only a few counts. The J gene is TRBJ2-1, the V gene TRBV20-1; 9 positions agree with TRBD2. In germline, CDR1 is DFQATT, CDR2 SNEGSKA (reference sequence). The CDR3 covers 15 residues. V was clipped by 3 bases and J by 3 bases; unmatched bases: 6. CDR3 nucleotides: TGCAGTGCTAGTGATATAGCGGGAGTCTACAATGAGCAGTTCTTC. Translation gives CSASDIAGVYNEQFF.

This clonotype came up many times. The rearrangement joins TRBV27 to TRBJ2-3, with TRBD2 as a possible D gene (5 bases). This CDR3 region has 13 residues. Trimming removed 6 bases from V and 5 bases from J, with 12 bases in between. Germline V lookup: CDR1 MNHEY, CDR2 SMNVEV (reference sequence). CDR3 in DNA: TGTGCCAGCAGCTTAAGCCGGGGAGATACGCAGTATTTT. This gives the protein CASSLSRGDTQYF.

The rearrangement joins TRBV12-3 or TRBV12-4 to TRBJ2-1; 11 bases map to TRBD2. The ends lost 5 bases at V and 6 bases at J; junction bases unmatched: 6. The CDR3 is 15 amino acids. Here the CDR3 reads CASSHSGGAGNEQFF. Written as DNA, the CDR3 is TGTGCCAGCAGTCATAGCGGGGGGGCCGGCAATGAGCAGTTCTTC.

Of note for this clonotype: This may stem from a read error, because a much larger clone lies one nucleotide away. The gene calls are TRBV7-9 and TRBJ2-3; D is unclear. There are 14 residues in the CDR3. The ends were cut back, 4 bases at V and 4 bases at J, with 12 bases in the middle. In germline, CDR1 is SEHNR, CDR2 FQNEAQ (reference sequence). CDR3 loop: CASSSLGWADTQYF. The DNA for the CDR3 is TGTGCCAGCAGCTCTCTGGGGTGGGCAGATACGCAGTATTTT.

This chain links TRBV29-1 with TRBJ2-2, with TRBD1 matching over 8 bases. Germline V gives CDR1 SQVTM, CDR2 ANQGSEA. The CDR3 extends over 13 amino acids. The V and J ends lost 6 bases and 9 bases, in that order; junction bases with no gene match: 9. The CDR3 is CSVRRTGLRELFF. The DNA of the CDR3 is TGCAGCGTCCGACGGACAGGGCTCCGGGAGCTGTTTTTT.

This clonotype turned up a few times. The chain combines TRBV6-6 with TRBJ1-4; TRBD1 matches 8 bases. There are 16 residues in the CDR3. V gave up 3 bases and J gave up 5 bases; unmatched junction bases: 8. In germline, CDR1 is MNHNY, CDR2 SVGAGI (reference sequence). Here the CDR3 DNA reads TGTGCCAGCAGTTATCGTCCGGGACAGGCAAATGAAAAACTGTTTTTT. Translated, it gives CASSYRPGQANEKLFF.

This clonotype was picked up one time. CDR3 residues: CASSVPGAHEQFF. CDR3 in DNA: TGTGCCAGCAGCGTTCCGGGGGCCCATGAGCAGTTCTTC. The J gene is TRBJ2-1, the V gene TRBV9; D could derive from TRBD1 or TRBD2 (6 bases each). The CDR3 spans 13 residues. Between the trimmed V and J ends, which lost 2 bases and 8 bases, there was a span of 11 bases. Germline lookup yields CDR1 SGDLS and CDR2 YYNGEE.

The CDR3 DNA sequence: TGTGCCTGGGCAACCGGGACCCAAGAGACCCAGTACTTC. Translated: CAWATGTQETQYF. This sequence joins TRBV30 and TRBJ2-5, with D possibly being TRBD1 or TRBD2 (5 bases each). The CDR3 has 13 amino acids. V gave up 5 bases and J gave up 1 base, with 11 bases separating them. CDR1 is GTSNPN and CDR2 is SVGIG in the germline V gene (reference sequence).

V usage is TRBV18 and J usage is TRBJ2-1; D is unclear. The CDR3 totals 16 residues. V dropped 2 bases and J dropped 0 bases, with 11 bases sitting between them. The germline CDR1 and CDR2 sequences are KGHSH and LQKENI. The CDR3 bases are TGTGCCAGCTCACCAGCCATTATAAGCTCCTACAATGAGCAGTTCTTC. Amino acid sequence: CASSPAIISSYNEQFF.

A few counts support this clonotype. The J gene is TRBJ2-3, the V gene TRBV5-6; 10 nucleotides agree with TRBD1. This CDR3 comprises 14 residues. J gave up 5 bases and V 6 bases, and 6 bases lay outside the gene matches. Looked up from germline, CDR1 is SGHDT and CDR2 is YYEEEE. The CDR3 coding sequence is TGTGCCAGCATTAGACAGGGGGCAAGAGATACGCAGTATTTT. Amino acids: CASIRQGARDTQYF. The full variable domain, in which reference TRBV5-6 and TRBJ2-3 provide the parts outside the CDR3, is DAGVTQSPTHLIKTRGQQVTLRCSPKSGHDTVSWYQQALGQGPQFIFQYYEEEERQRGNFPDRFSGHQFPNYSSELNVNALLLGDSALYLCASIRQGARDTQYFGPGTRLTVL.

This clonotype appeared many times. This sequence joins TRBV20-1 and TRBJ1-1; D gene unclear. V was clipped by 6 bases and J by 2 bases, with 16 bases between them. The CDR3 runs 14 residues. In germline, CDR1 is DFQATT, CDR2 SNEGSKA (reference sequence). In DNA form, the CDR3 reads TGCAGTGCCCAAACTAGGGTACAAAACACTGAAGCTTTCTTT. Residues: CSAQTRVQNTEAFF.